The 8 T cell receptor beta chains presented below share a single source sample, sequenced in a study of T cells in localized non-small cell lung cancer. Libraries were prepared by immunoSEQ multiplex PCR; TCRdb keeps only in-frame clonotypes and omits some of them. The table has approximately 80,000 clones, 80% seen once; the top ten hold 9.5%. Sequences were derived from peripheral blood, sampled before any cancer treatment. The source is an older female donor with stage I lung adenocarcinoma.

This chain uses TRBV18 with TRBJ1-3, with 9 bases fitting TRBD1. J was trimmed by 4 bases and V by 2 bases; bases with no gene match: 9. This CDR3 is 17 amino acids long. CDR1 and CDR2 (germline): KGHSH, LQKENI. The CDR3 nucleotides read TGTGCCAGCTCACCAGCCCCGACAGGGGGAGTGGGAAACACCATATATTTT. Its translation: CASSPAPTGGVGNTIYF.

The chain links TRBV6-5 to TRBJ2-1; no clear D gene. V lost 2 bases, J lost 7 bases, and 12 bases lay in between. The CDR3 loop spans 14 amino acids. CDR1 and CDR2 (germline): MNHEY, SVGAGI. The CDR3 DNA follows: TGTGCCAGCAGTTACAGAGATAATAGAAATGAGCAGTTCTTC. It encodes CASSYRDNRNEQFF.

Points on this clone: An end of the junction differs from the germline gene, which may be a read error. The genes are TRBV5-6 and TRBJ2-7; D uncertain. This CDR3 is built from 11 residues. The germline gives CDR1 SGHDT, CDR2 YYEEEE. Here the CDR3 DNA reads TGTGCCAGCAGCTTAGGCCAGGTAGGAAACTTC. It translates to CASSLGQVGNF.

The chain recombines TRBV28 with TRBJ1-1; D gene unclear. This CDR3 spans 16 amino acids. The germline V gene has CDR1 MDHEN and CDR2 SYDVKM. V dropped 5 bases and J dropped 0 bases, with 16 bases sitting between them. The CDR3 here is CASSPPRAGVNTEAFF. The CDR3 DNA is TGTGCCAGCAGTCCACCCCGGGCCGGGGTGAACACTGAAGCTTTCTTT.

The CDR3 region has the DNA TGTGCCAGCAGTCAGGGGGCGTCCTACGAGCAGTACTTC. Translation: CASSQGASYEQYF. The rearrangement links TRBV6-1 to TRBJ2-7; TRBD1 matches 8 bases. The trim removed 5 bases at V and 1 base at J, leaving 1 base unmatched. This CDR3 is 13 amino acids long. CDR1 is MNHNS, CDR2 SASEGT, per germline.

CDR3 region: CASSDAGGKETQYF. As DNA, the CDR3 is TGTGCCAGCAGTGATGCGGGGGGAAAAGAGACCCAGTACTTC. The chain is built from TRBV2 and TRBJ2-5; 8 bases agree with TRBD2. V was pared by 3 bases and J by 3 bases, with 3 bases of the junction left unmatched. Germline CDR1 reads SNHLY; CDR2 reads FYNNEI. This CDR3 comprises 14 residues.

The chain couples TRBV30 to TRBJ2-7; 11 bases match TRBD2. Germline loops: CDR1 GTSNPN, CDR2 SVGIG (reference sequence). V shed 0 bases and J 2 bases; nucleotides not matched to a gene: 12. The CDR3 loop spans 18 amino acids. CDR3 nucleotides: TGTGCCTGGAGTGTCAGGCGACTAGCGGGGCCCGATACCTACGAGCAGTACTTC. This encodes CAWSVRRLAGPDTYEQYF.

A single count supports this clone. J is TRBJ1-5 and V is TRBV6-5, with D maybe TRBD1 (6 bases). Trimming pared 7 bases from V and 1 base from J, leaving 14 bases between. CDR3 size: 15 residues. Germline lookup yields CDR1 MNHEY and CDR2 SVGAGI. CDR3 nucleotides: TGTGCCAGCAAAGACCCAGGGGTAAGCAATCAGCCCCAGCATTTT. Protein: CASKDPGVSNQPQHF.